One sample yielded the 18 T cell receptor beta chains listed below, sequenced in a study of cytomegalovirus exposure and HLA in healthy donors. Use of 60 Vbeta and 13 Jbeta primers characterized the PCR. Profiled with immunoSEQ multiplex PCR; TCRdb holds only in-frame clones, not every one. Of 200,000 to 250,000 clones detected, just under 85% appear once; the ten largest clones hold more than 0.45%. What was sequenced was PBMCs. The receptors were sampled from a woman between 40 and 50 years old in good health and CMV-seronegative.

Here the CDR3 reads CASSAGPGFGSYEQYF. The CDR3 nucleotides read TGTGCCAGCAGCGCAGGCCCGGGATTCGGTTCCTACGAGCAGTACTTC. The chain employs TRBV9 and TRBJ2-7; maybe TRBD2 (5 bases). The CDR3 has 16 residues. Germline-derived CDR1 and CDR2 are SGDLS and YYNGEE. The germline V and J ends were trimmed by 3 bases and 1 base, with 17 bases remaining between them.

The chain uses TRBV10-3 and TRBJ2-2, with D perhaps matching TRBD2 (5 bases). CDR3 length: 15 amino acids. The germline CDR1 and CDR2 sequences are ENHRY and SYGVKD. Between the trimmed V and J ends, which lost 6 bases and 0 bases, there was a span of 11 bases. The CDR3 here is CAISLRTSNTGELFF. DNA for the CDR3: TGTGCCATCAGCCTCCGGACTTCGAACACCGGGGAGCTGTTTTTT.

This clone was observed a handful of times. The V gene is TRBV7-8, the J gene TRBJ1-1; D is possibly TRBD1 (6 bases). The CDR3 is 15 residues long. Germline loops: CDR1 SGHVS, CDR2 FQNEAQ. Trimming left V 2 bases short and J 3 bases short, with 13 bases between. The CDR3 bases are TGTGCCAGCAGCTTATCGGGCGGGGGCCACACTGAAGCTTTCTTT. This translates into CASSLSGGGHTEAFF.

V and J are TRBV2 and TRBJ1-5; the match to TRBD1 covers 8 bases. The CDR3 extends over 14 amino acids. Germline V gene lookup returns CDR1 SNHLY and CDR2 FYNNEI. V was clipped by 5 bases and J by 6 bases; unmatched bases: 6. The CDR3 nucleotides are TGTGCCAGCAGTTCAGGACAGGGCGGTCAGCCCCAGCATTTT. Amino acid sequence: CASSSGQGGQPQHF.

This chain's CDR3 is CAWSRGGVNTEAFF. As DNA, the CDR3 is TGTGCCTGGAGTCGGGGGGGCGTGAACACTGAAGCTTTCTTT. This chain uses TRBV30 with TRBJ1-1; D may be TRBD1 (6 bases). Germline-derived CDR1 and CDR2 are GTSNPN and SVGIG (reference sequence). Trimming stripped 2 bases from V and 0 bases from J, with 10 bases between. The CDR3 contains 14 residues.

The V gene is TRBV5-5, the J gene TRBJ1-1; 7 bases agree with TRBD1. This CDR3 has 14 residues. Germline V gene sequence: CDR1 SGHKS, CDR2 YYEKEE (reference sequence). The V and J ends lost 4 bases and 5 bases, in that order; junction bases with no gene match: 8. CDR3 loop: CASSTTGDRTEAFF. The CDR3 nucleotides read TGTGCCAGCAGCACCACAGGGGATCGGACTGAAGCTTTCTTT.

The rearrangement uses TRBV27 and TRBJ2-5, with 11 positions matching TRBD2. Germline values: CDR1 MNHEY, CDR2 SMNVEV (reference sequence). V shed 6 bases, J shed 4 bases, and the junction held 1 base outside the gene matches. The CDR3 covers 13 residues. The CDR3 region has the DNA TGTGCCAGCAGACTAGCGGGGGTAGAGACCCAGTACTTC. It translates to CASRLAGVETQYF.

This chain connects TRBV10-2 to TRBJ2-5; 8 bases match TRBD2. V dropped 8 bases and J dropped 5; count of bases not matched to a gene: 7. This CDR3 is 13 amino acids long. Germline V CDR1 and CDR2: WSHSY, SAAADI. The CDR3 nucleotides read TGCGCCAGCTCGGGACTAGACCGCGAGACCCAGTACTTC. As protein: CASSGLDRETQYF.

The chain links TRBV6-5 to TRBJ2-7; D may be TRBD1 (5 bases). Trimming removed 3 bases at V and 3 bases at J, with 12 bases between. Germline lookup yields CDR1 MNHEY and CDR2 SVGAGI. The CDR3 has 14 amino acids. CDR3 bases: TGTGCCAGCAGTTATTGGGGCAGGGACTACGAGCAGTACTTC. This sequence encodes CASSYWGRDYEQYF.

V usage is TRBV28 and J usage is TRBJ2-1; weak D call: TRBD1 (5 bases). Germline lookup yields CDR1 MDHEN and CDR2 SYDVKM. This CDR3 is 13 amino acids long. With 4 bases removed from V and 8 bases from J, the gap between germline ends came to 12 bases. The CDR3 region has the DNA TGTGCCAGCAGTTATGGCAGGGTAGATGAGCAGTTCTTC. Its translation is CASSYGRVDEQFF.

The chain joins TRBV7-9 to TRBJ1-2, with unresolved D. The CDR3 runs 15 residues. The germline V gene encodes CDR1 SEHNR and CDR2 FQNEAQ (reference sequence). V was shortened by 4 bases and J by 0 bases, with 12 bases between the two germline ends. CDR3 sequence (DNA): TGTGCCAGCAGCTCTGAGCTATTACCTAACTATGGCTACACCTTC. This gives the protein CASSSELLPNYGYTF.

This chain links TRBV27 with TRBJ2-7; D possibly corresponds to TRBD2 (5 bases). The length of the CDR3 is 13 residues. Germline lookup yields CDR1 MNHEY and CDR2 SMNVEV (reference sequence). Trimming cost V 7 bases and J 7 bases, with 17 bases left between them. CDR3 amino acids: CASKRTERVEQYF. DNA of the CDR3: TGTGCCAGCAAAAGGACCGAGAGGGTGGAGCAGTACTTC.

The chain joins TRBV11-2 to TRBJ2-7; maybe TRBD1 (5 bases). Germline CDR1 reads SGHAT; CDR2 reads FQNNGV. This CDR3 is 17 amino acids long. Between the trimmed V and J ends, which lost 4 bases and 6 bases, there was a span of 25 bases. CDR3 nucleotides: TGTGCCAGCAGCTCCATAACAAGGGGCAGGACCGTTGGCGAGCAGTACTTC. Translation gives CASSSITRGRTVGEQYF.

The chain recombines TRBV2 with TRBJ2-5; 9 positions match TRBD1. The CDR3 extends over 16 amino acids. V was clipped by 6 bases and J by 3 bases; unmatched bases: 11. Germline lookup yields CDR1 SNHLY and CDR2 FYNNEI. The CDR3 spells CASSAPRTGEEETQYF. As DNA, the CDR3 is TGTGCCAGCAGCGCCCCTCGGACAGGGGAAGAAGAGACCCAGTACTTC.

V and J are TRBV7-8 and TRBJ2-7; 9 positions match TRBD1. Germline-derived CDR1 and CDR2 are SGHVS and FQNEAQ. This CDR3 spans 14 amino acids. The trim removed 5 bases at V and 4 bases at J, leaving 6 bases unmatched. CDR3 sequence: CASSPGDRAYEQYF. CDR3 DNA: TGTGCCAGCAGCCCAGGGGACAGGGCTTACGAGCAGTACTTC.

Concerning this clone itself: At the DNA level, this CDR3 is encoded by other sequences in the same sample as well. This chain connects TRBV29-1 to TRBJ2-7; 7 bases align to TRBD1. V was pared by 6 bases and J by 2 bases, with 4 bases of the junction left unmatched. Germline V CDR1 and CDR2: SQVTM, ANQGSEA. The CDR3 runs 12 residues. CDR3 nucleotide sequence: TGCAGCGTACGGACAGGCCCCTACGAGCAGTACTTC. Amino acid sequence: CSVRTGPYEQYF.

This clone was detected only a few times. The chain has TRBV9 and TRBJ2-2; tentatively, D is TRBD2 (7 bases). The CDR3 is 15 amino acids. Germline CDR1 reads SGDLS; CDR2 reads YYNGEE. The V and J ends lost 0 bases and 4 bases respectively, with 10 bases between them. DNA of the CDR3: TGTGCCAGCAGCGTAGTGGGGGGGCGCACCGGGGAGCTGTTTTTT. Its translation is CASSVVGGRTGELFF.

Worth noting for this clone: Other nucleotide sequences in the sample specify the same CDR3. The chain combines TRBV30 with TRBJ2-5; TRBD1 might be the D (6 bases). Trimming left V 1 base short and J 2 bases short, with 8 bases between. CDR1 GTSNPN and CDR2 SVGIG come from the germline V gene (reference sequence). This CDR3 has 13 amino acids. The CDR3: CAWSGGLQETQYF. The CDR3 nucleotides are TGTGCCTGGAGTGGGGGGCTTCAAGAGACCCAGTACTTC.